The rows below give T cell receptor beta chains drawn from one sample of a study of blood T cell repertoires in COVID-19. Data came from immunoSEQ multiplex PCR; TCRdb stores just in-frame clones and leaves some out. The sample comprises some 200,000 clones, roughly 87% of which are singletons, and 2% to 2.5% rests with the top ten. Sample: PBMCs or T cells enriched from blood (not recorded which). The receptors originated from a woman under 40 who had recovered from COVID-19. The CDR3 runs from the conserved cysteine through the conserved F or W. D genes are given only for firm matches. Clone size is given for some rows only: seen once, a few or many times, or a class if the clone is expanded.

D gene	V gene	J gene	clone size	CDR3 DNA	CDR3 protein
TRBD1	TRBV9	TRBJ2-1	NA	TGTGCCAGCAGTACCGACAGGGGGAGCTACAATGAGCAGTTCTTC	CASSTDRGSYNEQFF
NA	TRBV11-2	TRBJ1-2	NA	TGTGCCAGCAGCCGCGGATCGGCAGCGCACACCTTC	CASSRGSAAHTF
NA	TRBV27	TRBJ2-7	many	TGTGCCAGCAGTTTACGACAGGCCTACGAGCAGTACTTC	CASSLRQAYEQYF
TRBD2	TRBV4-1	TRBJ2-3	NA	TGCGCCAGCACTGCCCTAGCGGGGGACACAGATACGCAGTATTTT	CASTALAGDTDTQYF
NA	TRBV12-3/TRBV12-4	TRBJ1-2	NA	TGTGCCAGCAGTTTAGTCCCAGAGAGGGGCTACACCTTC	CASSLVPERGYTF
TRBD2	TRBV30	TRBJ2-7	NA	TGTGCCTGGGGAGCGGGGGAGAAATACGAGCAGTACTTC	CAWGAGEKYEQYF
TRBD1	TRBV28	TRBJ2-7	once	TGTGCCAGCAGTTTAGGGACAGGGCTCCTCGAGCAGTACTTC	CASSLGTGLLEQYF
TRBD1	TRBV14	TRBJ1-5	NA	TGTGCCAGCAGCCGACAGGGTTCCTCTGACAAGCATTTT	CASSRQGSSDKHF
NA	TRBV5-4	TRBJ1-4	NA	TGTGCCAGCAGCTTGGGATCCAGGGCAAATGAAAAACTGTTTTTT	CASSLGSRANEKLFF
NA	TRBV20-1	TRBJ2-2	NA	TGCAGTGCTAGTCAACAGGGCAGCACCGGGGAGCTGTTTTTT	CSASQQGSTGELFF
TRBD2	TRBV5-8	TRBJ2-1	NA	TGTGCCAGCAGCTTAATCGGACTAGCGGGAGGATGGTTCAATGAGCAGTTCTTC	CASSLIGLAGGWFNEQFF
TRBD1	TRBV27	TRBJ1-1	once	TGTGCCAGCAGTACGGACAGGGGGAACACTGAAGCTTTCTTT	CASSTDRGNTEAFF
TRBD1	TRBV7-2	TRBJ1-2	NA	TGTGCCAGCAGCATACCGGGACAGGGCCCCTATGCCGGCTACACCTTC	CASSIPGQGPYAGYTF
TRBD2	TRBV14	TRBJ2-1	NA	TGTGCCAGCAGCCAAGTCCCGACTAGCGGTTACAATGAGCAGTTCTTC	CASSQVPTSGYNEQFF
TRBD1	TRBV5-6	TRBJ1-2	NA	TGTGCCAGCAGCTTGGCCGGCGGGACAGGGGGCGATGGCTACACCTTC	CASSLAGGTGGDGYTF
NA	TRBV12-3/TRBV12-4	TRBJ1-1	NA	TGTGCCAGCAGCCCTGGGGGGAGAGCTTTCTTT	CASSPGGRAFF
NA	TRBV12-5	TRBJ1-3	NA	TGTGCTAGTGGTTTGGTACTCCCGGGGGCTGGAAACACCATATATTTT	CASGLVLPGAGNTIYF
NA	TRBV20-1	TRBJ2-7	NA	TGCAGTGCCCAGTACGAGCAGTACTTC	CSAQYEQYF
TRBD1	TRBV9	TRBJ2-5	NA	TGTGCCAGCAGCTTCACAGGGGAAAGAGAGACCCAGTACTTC	CASSFTGERETQYF
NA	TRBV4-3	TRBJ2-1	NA	TGCGCCAGCAGCCAAGATCAGTCCCGACAGTTTGGTGAGCAGTTCTTC	CASSQDQSRQFGEQFF
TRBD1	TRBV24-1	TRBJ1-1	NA	TGTGCCACCAGTGAGTATATTACAGGGGTGAACACTGAAGCTTTCTTT	CATSEYITGVNTEAFF
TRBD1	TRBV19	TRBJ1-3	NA	TGTGCCAGTAGTATAGGTACAGGGGTGTGGACTGGAAACACCATATATTTT	CASSIGTGVWTGNTIYF
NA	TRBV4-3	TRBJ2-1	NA	TGCGCCAGCAGCCAAGTAGTAAAACGCGACAGGCTGAATGAGCAGTTCTTC	CASSQVVKRDRLNEQFF
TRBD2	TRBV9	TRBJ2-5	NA	TGTGCCAGCAGCGGGGGACTAGCGGACCCCTTACAAGAGACCCAGTACTTC	CASSGGLADPLQETQYF
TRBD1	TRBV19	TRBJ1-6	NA	TGTGCCAGTAGTTCTTTGGGGGACAGATCCTACTTAAATTCACCCCTCCACTTT	CASSSLGDRSYLNSPLHF
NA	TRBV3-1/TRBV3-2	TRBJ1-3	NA	TGTGCCAGCAGCCCGCGGACACGTGGAAACACCATATATTTT	CASSPRTRGNTIYF
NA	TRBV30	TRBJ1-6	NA	TGTGCCTGGAATCGACCGGGACTGGACTCCTATAATTCACCCCTCCACTTT	CAWNRPGLDSYNSPLHF
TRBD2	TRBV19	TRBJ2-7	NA	TGTGCCAGTAGTGTAAAAACGGGACTAGCGGTTTACGAGCAGTACTTC	CASSVKTGLAVYEQYF
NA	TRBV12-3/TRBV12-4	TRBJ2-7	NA	TGTGCCAGCAGTGCGACAGGGACTGGCGAGCAGTACTTC	CASSATGTGEQYF
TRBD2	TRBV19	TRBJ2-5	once	TGTGCCAGTAGCGCACCTAGCGGGAGGGCCCAAGAGACCCAGTACTTC	CASSAPSGRAQETQYF
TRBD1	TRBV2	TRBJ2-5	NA	TGTGCCAGCAACCGAGAGGGGACAGGAGGAGAGACCCAGTACTTC	CASNREGTGGETQYF
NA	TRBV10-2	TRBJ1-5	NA	TGCGCCAGCGGTGATGACAGGAATCAGCCCCAGCATTTT	CASGDDRNQPQHF
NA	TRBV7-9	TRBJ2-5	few	TGTGCCAGCAGCTTAGAGGGCAGGGGCCAAGAGACCCAGTACTTC	CASSLEGRGQETQYF
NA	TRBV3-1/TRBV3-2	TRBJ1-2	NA	TGTGCCAGCAGCCAAGAATTAGACGGGGGAGGCTACACCTTC	CASSQELDGGGYTF
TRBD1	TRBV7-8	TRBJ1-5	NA	TGTGCCAGCAGCTTTCTTCGGCTGGGACAGCTTCTAAATAGCAATCAGCCCCAGCATTTT	CASSFLRLGQLLNSNQPQHF
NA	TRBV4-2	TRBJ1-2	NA	TGTGCCAGCAGCCAAGAGTTAGCGGCGAACGGCTACACCTTC	CASSQELAANGYTF
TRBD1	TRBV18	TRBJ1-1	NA	TGTGCCAGCTCACCCGTCAGGGGGGACACTGAAGCTTTCTTT	CASSPVRGDTEAFF
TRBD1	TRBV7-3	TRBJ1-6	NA	TGTGCCAGCAGTACGACGGGACAGGGTAATTCACCCCTCCACTTT	CASSTTGQGNSPLHF
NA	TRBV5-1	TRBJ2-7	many	TGCGCCAGCAGCTTGGACACAGGGTACAACGAGCAGTACTTC	CASSLDTGYNEQYF
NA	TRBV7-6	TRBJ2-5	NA	TGTGCCAGCAGCCCCCAGGAGACCCAGTACTTC	CASSPQETQYF
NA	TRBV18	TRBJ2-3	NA	TGTGCCAGCTCACCCGGGAACCGGGAAGATACGCAGTATTTT	CASSPGNREDTQYF
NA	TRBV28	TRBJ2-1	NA	TGTGCCAGCACCAGGGGCAATGAGCAGTTCTTC	CASTRGNEQFF
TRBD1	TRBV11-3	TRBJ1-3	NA	TGTGCCAGCAGCCCGAATCTGGGACAGGGAGGAAACACCATATATTTT	CASSPNLGQGGNTIYF
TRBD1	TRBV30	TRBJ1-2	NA	TGTGCCTGGGACGGGACAGGGGGTGGGTATGGCTACACCTTC	CAWDGTGGGYGYTF
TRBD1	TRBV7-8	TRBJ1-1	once	TGTGCCAGCAGCTTAGAGGGCAGGGGGTCGAACACTGAAGCTTTCTTT	CASSLEGRGSNTEAFF
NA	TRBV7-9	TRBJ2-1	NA	TGTGCCAGCAGCCGAAGGGGGGAGCAGTTCTTC	CASSRRGEQFF
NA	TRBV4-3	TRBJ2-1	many	TGCGCCAGCAGCCAAGATTCTTTTTCGTCAGGGAAGAACAATGAGCAGTTCTTC	CASSQDSFSSGKNNEQFF
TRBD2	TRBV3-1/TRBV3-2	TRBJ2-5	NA	TGTGCCAGCAGCCAAGATCCCGGGGGGGACTCGAACTTC	CASSQDPGGDSNF
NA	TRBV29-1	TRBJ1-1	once	TGCAGCGTTGGCTCAGGCCTGAACACTGAAGCTTTCTTT	CSVGSGLNTEAFF
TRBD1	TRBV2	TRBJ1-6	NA	TGTGCCAGTAGAGAAGGGACAGGGAAGAATTCACCCCTCCACTTT	CASREGTGKNSPLHF
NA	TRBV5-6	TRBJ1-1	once	TGTGCCAGCAGCCTTGGGAGAATGGCTGAAGCTTTCTTT	CASSLGRMAEAFF
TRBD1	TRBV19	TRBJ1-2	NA	TGTGCCAGTAGTAAGAACCGGGACAGGGCTTATGGCTACACCTTC	CASSKNRDRAYGYTF
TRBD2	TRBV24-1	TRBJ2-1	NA	TGTGCCACCAGTGATTTGCCAGCGGGAAGAGGGAATGAGCAGTTCTTC	CATSDLPAGRGNEQFF
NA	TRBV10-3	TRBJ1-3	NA	TGTGCCATCAGTAGTGACAGTATACTTGGAAACACCATATATTTT	CAISSDSILGNTIYF
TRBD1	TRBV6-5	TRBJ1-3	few	TGTGCCAGCAGTTACGGGACAGGCTCTGGAAACACCATATATTTT	CASSYGTGSGNTIYF